These T cell receptor beta chains were read from a single sample in a study of blood T cell repertoires in COVID-19. Clones were read by immunoSEQ multiplex PCR, and TCRdb kept only the in-frame ones, dropping some. The table lists more than 350,000 clones, roughly 88% of them singletons. Material for sequencing was PBMCs or T cells enriched from blood (not recorded which). Every receptor here comes from a woman aged 18-35 years who had been exposed to COVID-19. Both conserved end residues are part of each CDR3. The D gene is left open where the match is weak. Expanded clones get a size class; other rows say once, few or many, or leave the size out.

V gene	J gene	D gene	clone size	CDR3 DNA	CDR3 protein
TRBV20-1	TRBJ2-3	TRBD1	.	TGCAGTGCTAGCCCGGGACAGGGACTGTATTTT	CSASPGQGLYF
TRBV12-3/TRBV12-4	TRBJ1-2	.	few	TGTGCCAGCAGCCTAACAGGCCCTGAGGGCTACACCTTC	CASSLTGPEGYTF
TRBV7-9	TRBJ2-7	TRBD2	few	TGTGCCAGCAGTTTGAGCGGGAGCGTCGACGAGCAGTACTTC	CASSLSGSVDEQYF
TRBV20-1	TRBJ2-1	TRBD1	.	TGCAGTGCTAGTGATCAGGGGGCGGTTAATGAGCAGTTCTTC	CSASDQGAVNEQFF
TRBV3-1/TRBV3-2	TRBJ2-1	TRBD2	.	TGTGCCAGCAGCCAAGGTATTAGCGGGAGGGCTTACAATGAGCAGTTCTTC	CASSQGISGRAYNEQFF
TRBV19	TRBJ2-1	TRBD1	.	TGTGCCAGTACCCCCGGACAGGGGTCCTACAATGAGCAGTTCTTC	CASTPGQGSYNEQFF
TRBV6-1	TRBJ1-1	.	.	TGTGCCAGCAGTGAACCGGGGAGGGTTACTGAAGCTTTCTTT	CASSEPGRVTEAFF
TRBV7-3	TRBJ2-1	TRBD1	once	TGTGCCAGCAGCTCAACCGGGACAGGGGGCGTTGAGCAGTTCTTC	CASSSTGTGGVEQFF
TRBV5-1	TRBJ2-5	TRBD2	.	TGCGCCAGCAGCTTCCAAGGACTAGCGGGGGGGGCCCTGAAAGAGACCCAGTACTTC	CASSFQGLAGGALKETQYF
TRBV4-3	TRBJ1-4	.	.	TGCGCCAGCAGCCAAGATAGGAGACAGGTGAATGAAAAACTGTTTTTT	CASSQDRRQVNEKLFF
TRBV19	TRBJ1-1	.	.	TGTGCCAGTAGTACCTCGGGGGAGAACACTGAAGCTTTCTTT	CASSTSGENTEAFF
TRBV28	TRBJ2-1	TRBD1	.	TGTGCCAGCAGTGGAGCCGGGACAGGGACCAATGAGCAGTTCTTC	CASSGAGTGTNEQFF
TRBV5-1	TRBJ1-4	.	.	TGCGCCAGCAGCGGCGCTGGCGCAGGGGTCACTGAAAAACTGTTTTTT	CASSGAGAGVTEKLFF
TRBV9	TRBJ2-7	TRBD2	.	TGTGCCAGCAGCGTAGGGGCGGGAGAGGTAAACGAGCAGTACTTC	CASSVGAGEVNEQYF
TRBV2	TRBJ2-7	TRBD2	few	TGTGCCAGCAGTGAATTCGGGACTAGCTACTACGAGCAGTACTTC	CASSEFGTSYYEQYF
TRBV28	TRBJ1-6	.	.	TGTGCCAGCACCGGTGTCTATAATTCACCCCTCCACTTT	CASTGVYNSPLHF
TRBV6-5	TRBJ2-3	TRBD1	.	TGTGCCAGCGGGACAGGACACACAGATACGCAGTATTTT	CASGTGHTDTQYF
TRBV2	TRBJ1-5	.	.	TGTGCCAGCAGTGAATCGGGACTCGGCGGTTATCAGCCCCAGCATTTT	CASSESGLGGYQPQHF
TRBV27	TRBJ2-1	TRBD2	once	TGTGCCAGCAGTTTATGGGGGACTAGCCAACGGGAGTTCTTC	CASSLWGTSQREFF
TRBV4-3	TRBJ2-1	.	.	TGCGCCAGCAGCCCCCAGAGGGCTAGCGACCACAATGAGCAGTTCTTC	CASSPQRASDHNEQFF
TRBV3-1/TRBV3-2	TRBJ2-1	TRBD2	.	TGTGCCAGCAGCCAAGTAGCGGGTGACGACAATGAGCAGTTCTTC	CASSQVAGDDNEQFF
TRBV5-1	TRBJ2-7	TRBD2	.	TGCGCCAGCAGTCATACTAGCGGGAACTGCGAGCAGTACTTC	CASSHTSGNCEQYF
TRBV5-1	TRBJ2-1	TRBD2	.	TGCGCCAGCAGCTTGGTGGGAGGACTAGCGGGAGGCCCTGAACAGTTCTTC	CASSLVGGLAGGPEQFF
TRBV19	TRBJ2-6	.	.	TGTGCCAGTAGTATAGGGGGGACTTCTGGGGCCAACGTCCTGACTTTC	CASSIGGTSGANVLTF
TRBV28	TRBJ2-3	TRBD1	.	TGTGCCAGCAGCTCCAGGGGGTATCGCACAGATACGCAGTATTTT	CASSSRGYRTDTQYF